This T cell receptor beta chain is drawn from a study of identifying expanded T cells in peripheral blood. TCRdb's table, derived via immunoSEQ multiplex PCR, lists solely in-frame clones and lacks some. The sample has fewer than 85,000 clones, around nine tenths seen once. The sequence was obtained from a person aged 18 to 75 in good health. The sequenced material came from blood.

CDR3 DNA sequence: TGTGCCAGCAGTTACGGGGGCGCCCATAATTCACCCCTCCACTTT. Translating gives CASSYGGAHNSPLHF. This chain joins TRBV6-5 and TRBJ1-6; the D gene is possibly TRBD1 (6 bases). Germline V gene lookup returns CDR1 MNHEY and CDR2 SVGAGI. Trimming removed 2 bases at V and 5 bases at J, with 10 bases between. The CDR3 is made up of 15 amino acids.